This T cell receptor beta chain was observed in a study of CD8 T cells in ankylosing spondylitis. Ten or more counts support this clonotype. The antigen remains unidentified. The CDR3 extends over 13 amino acids. Germline V gives CDR1 SGHVS, CDR2 FNYEAQ. Trimming stripped 7 bases from V and 4 bases from J, with 11 bases between. Molecular-barcoded quantitative 5'-RACE produced these TCR beta libraries. MiXCR, applied by TCRdb to the 5' RACE reads, yields one record per CDR3 protein. Counted here are about 140,000 distinct CDR3 sequences, 8% to 9% occurring once; the ten biggest clones make up 7.3%. Study-level findings and limits: Reportedly, significant enrichment of disease-linked clones occurred in matched ankylosing spondylitis synovial fluid.

V and J are TRBV7-6 and TRBJ1-3, with unresolved D. Sequenced sample: synovial fluid, either unsorted or a sorted T cell fraction (not recorded which). The clonotype comes from a male donor with ankylosing spondylitis. Here the CDR3 DNA reads TGTGCCAGCAAAGACCCACCGGGAAACACCATATATTTT. Translated: CASKDPPGNTIYF. Complete variable domain (other parts from reference TRBV7-6 and TRBJ1-3): GAGVSQSPRYKVTKRGQDVALRCDPISGHVSLYWYRQALGQGPEFLTYFNYEAQQDKSGLPNDRFSAERPEGSISTLTIQRTEQRDSAMYRCASKDPPGNTIYFGEGSWLTVV.